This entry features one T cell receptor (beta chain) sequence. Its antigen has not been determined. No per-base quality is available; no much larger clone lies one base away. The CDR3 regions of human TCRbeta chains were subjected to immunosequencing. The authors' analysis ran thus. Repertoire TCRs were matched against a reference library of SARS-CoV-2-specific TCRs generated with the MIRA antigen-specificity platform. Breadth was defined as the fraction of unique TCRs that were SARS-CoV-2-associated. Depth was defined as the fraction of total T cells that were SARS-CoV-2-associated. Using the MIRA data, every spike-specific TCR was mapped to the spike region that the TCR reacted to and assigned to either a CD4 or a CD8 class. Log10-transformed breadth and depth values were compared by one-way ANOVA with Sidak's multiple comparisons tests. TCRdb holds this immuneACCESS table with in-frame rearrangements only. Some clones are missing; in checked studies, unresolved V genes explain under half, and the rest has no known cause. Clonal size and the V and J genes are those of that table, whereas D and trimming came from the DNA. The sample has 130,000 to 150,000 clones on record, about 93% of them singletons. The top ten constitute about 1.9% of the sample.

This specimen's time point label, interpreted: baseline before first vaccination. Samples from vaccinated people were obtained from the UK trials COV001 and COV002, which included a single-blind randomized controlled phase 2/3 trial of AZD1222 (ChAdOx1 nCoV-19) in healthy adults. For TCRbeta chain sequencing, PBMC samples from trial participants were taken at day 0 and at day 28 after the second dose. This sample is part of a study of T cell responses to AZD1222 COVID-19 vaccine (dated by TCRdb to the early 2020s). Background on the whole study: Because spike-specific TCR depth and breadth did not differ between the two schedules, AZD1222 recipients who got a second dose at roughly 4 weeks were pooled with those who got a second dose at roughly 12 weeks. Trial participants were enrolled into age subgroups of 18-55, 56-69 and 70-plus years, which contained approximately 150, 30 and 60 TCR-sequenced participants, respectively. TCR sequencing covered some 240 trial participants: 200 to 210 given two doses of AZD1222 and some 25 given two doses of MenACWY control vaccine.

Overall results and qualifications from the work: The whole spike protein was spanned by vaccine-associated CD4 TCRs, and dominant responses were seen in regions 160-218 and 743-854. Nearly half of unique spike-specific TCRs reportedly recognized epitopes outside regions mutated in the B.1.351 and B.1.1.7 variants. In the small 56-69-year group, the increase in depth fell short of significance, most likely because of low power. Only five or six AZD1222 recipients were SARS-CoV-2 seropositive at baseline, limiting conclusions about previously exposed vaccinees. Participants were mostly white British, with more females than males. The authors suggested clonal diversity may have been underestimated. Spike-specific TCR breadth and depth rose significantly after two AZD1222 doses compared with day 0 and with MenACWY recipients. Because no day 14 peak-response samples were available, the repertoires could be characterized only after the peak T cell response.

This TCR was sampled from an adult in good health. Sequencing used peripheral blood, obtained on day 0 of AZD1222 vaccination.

CDR3 loop: CASSYSIRVSHYGYTF. The DNA sequence reads TGTGCCAGCAGTTACTCTATCCGCGTTTCGCACTATGGCTACACCTTC. The chain is made from TRBV6-5 and TRBJ1-2; the D gene lacks a confident call. Spanning cysteine to phenylalanine, the CDR3 consists of 16 amino acids. Of the read, only the CDR3 DNA is kept; its 48 bases are in frame from base 1. Trimming takes 0 bases from V and 3 bases from J, and the germline ends sit 14 bases apart. CDR1 and CDR2, looked up from the germline V gene, are MNHEY and SVGAGI.